These 17 T cell receptor beta chains originate from one sample sequenced in a study of blood T cell repertoires in COVID-19. Assay used: immunoSEQ multiplex PCR; TCRdb lists only in-frame clones, some missing. This sample has about 240,000 clones, with 80% to 85% found just once. The material sequenced was peripheral blood. The receptors originated from a woman aged 55-70 years with active or convalescent COVID-19.

V is TRBV7-3 and J is TRBJ2-1, with 7 bases aligning to TRBD2. V gave up 5 bases and J gave up 0 bases; unmatched junction bases: 7. Germline V lookup: CDR1 SGHTA, CDR2 FQGTGA. This CDR3 contains 16 residues. The CDR3 DNA is TGTGCCAGCAGCCCCCAGGGAGGGCGCTCCTACAATGAGCAGTTCTTC. This translates into CASSPQGGRSYNEQFF.

The J gene is TRBJ1-2, the V gene TRBV27; D is perhaps TRBD1 (5 bases). CDR3 length equals 14 residues. The germline gives CDR1 MNHEY, CDR2 SMNVEV (reference sequence). The V end lost 8 bases, the J end lost 4 bases, and 17 bases lay between the germline ends. The CDR3 region has the DNA TGTGCCAGCCGAGTCTCCGGGGGGTTCTATGGCTACACCTTC. This encodes CASRVSGGFYGYTF.

The chain couples TRBV7-9 to TRBJ2-5, with a weak D call TRBD2 (6 bases). V shed 10 bases and J shed 0 bases, with 12 bases lying between them. Germline V CDR1 and CDR2: SEHNR, FQNEAQ (reference sequence). This CDR3 spans 13 amino acids. DNA of the CDR3: TGTGCCATCAAGGGCGGGGACCAAGAGACCCAGTACTTC. Its protein is CAIKGGDQETQYF.

The V and J genes are TRBV2 and TRBJ1-5, with 7 positions matching TRBD1. With 5 bases clipped from V and 1 base from J, the junction kept 5 bases outside the gene matches. The CDR3 runs 15 residues. Germline loops: CDR1 SNHLY, CDR2 FYNNEI. CDR3 in DNA: TGTGCCAGCAGTATACAGGGGTTGAGCAATCAGCCCCAGCATTTT. Protein: CASSIQGLSNQPQHF.

V usage is TRBV5-4 and J usage is TRBJ2-3, with 7 bases identical to TRBD2. CDR3 size: 14 residues. With 4 bases clipped from V and 2 bases from J, the junction kept 4 bases outside the gene matches. Germline V gene lookup returns CDR1 SGHNT and CDR2 YYREEE (reference sequence). The CDR3 DNA is TGTGCCAGCAGCCCGACTAGCCCCACAGATACGCAGTATTTT. Protein: CASSPTSPTDTQYF.

The rearrangement uses TRBV7-2 and TRBJ1-5; a possible D gene is TRBD1 (6 bases). This CDR3 contains 18 residues. V lost 5 bases to trimming and J lost 0 bases, with 20 bases between them. Germline V gene lookup returns CDR1 SGHTA and CDR2 FQGNSA. The CDR3 coding sequence is TGTGCCAGCAGCCCGGGGTGGGGGGGGCTTTATAGCAATCAGCCCCAGCATTTT. It translates to CASSPGWGGLYSNQPQHF.

This rearrangement joins TRBV11-2 to TRBJ1-1; D remains unclear. Germline lookup yields CDR1 SGHAT and CDR2 FQNNGV. The CDR3 has 17 amino acids. The germline V and J ends were trimmed by 0 bases and 0 bases, with 14 bases remaining between them. The CDR3 DNA sequence: TGTGCCAGCAGCTTAGATTTACAACAGAGTATGAACACTGAAGCTTTCTTT. The encoded protein is CASSLDLQQSMNTEAFF.

This clone was recorded once. The chain is built from TRBV5-1 and TRBJ1-4; the match to TRBD1 covers 7 bases. The CDR3 is 14 residues long. The ends lost 4 bases at V and 8 bases at J; junction bases unmatched: 8. In germline, CDR1 is SGHRS, CDR2 YFSETQ. CDR3 bases: TGCGCCAGCAGCCTGGGACAGACCGGGGAAAAACTGTTTTTT. Translating it yields CASSLGQTGEKLFF.

The chain couples TRBV7-9 to TRBJ1-5; 7 bases are shared with TRBD1. The V gene end was trimmed by 1 base and the J gene end by 7 bases; junction bases not matched to a gene: 4. The CDR3 extends over 14 amino acids. CDR1 is SEHNR and CDR2 is FQNEAQ in the germline V gene (reference sequence). CDR3 in DNA: TGTGCCAGCAGCTTAGGAGGGGGCCGACAGCCCCAGCATTTT. Translating gives CASSLGGGRQPQHF.

The CDR3 spells CASSLAQGGKLFF. Here the CDR3 DNA reads TGTGCCAGCAGCTTAGCTCAGGGCGGAAAACTGTTTTTT. The gene calls are TRBV7-9 and TRBJ1-4; a weak D match, TRBD1 (5 bases). Trimming took off 0 bases at V and 10 bases at J, with 9 bases between the two ends. The germline V gene encodes CDR1 SEHNR and CDR2 FQNEAQ (reference sequence). The CDR3 has 13 residues.

J is TRBJ2-7 and V is TRBV11-2, with D hard to call. This CDR3 spans 14 amino acids. Germline lookup yields CDR1 SGHAT and CDR2 FQNNGV. Deletions cut 3 bases from V and 6 bases from J, with 15 bases between. The CDR3 DNA is TGTGCCAGCAGCTTTTACAGCCAAAAGAGCGAGCAGTACTTC. Residues: CASSFYSQKSEQYF.

The V gene is TRBV6-5, the J gene TRBJ1-2; D may be TRBD1 (6 bases). This CDR3 is 16 amino acids long. CDR1 and CDR2 (germline): MNHEY, SVGAGI. V gave up 4 bases and J gave up 2 bases, with 17 bases separating them. CDR3: CASSSIRQVSNYGYTF. DNA of the CDR3: TGTGCCAGCAGTTCCATTCGACAGGTCTCGAACTATGGCTACACCTTC.

The chain carries TRBV30 and TRBJ2-6, with a possible D match to TRBD1 (5 bases). The V gene lost 5 bases and the J gene lost 2 bases, with 10 bases spanning the gap. CDR1 is GTSNPN and CDR2 is SVGIG in the germline V gene (reference sequence). This CDR3 comprises 14 residues. CDR3 DNA: TGTGCCTGGTTAACAGGTACTGGGGCCAACGTCCTGACTTTC. This encodes CAWLTGTGANVLTF.

The chain couples TRBV5-1 to TRBJ2-1; D might be TRBD2 (5 bases). Looked up from germline, CDR1 is SGHRS and CDR2 is YFSETQ. The V and J ends lost 2 bases and 2 bases respectively, with 11 bases between them. The length of the CDR3 is 15 residues. The CDR3 DNA sequence: TGCGCCAGCAGCTTTGAGGGTTTTGCCTACAATGAGCAGTTCTTC. It specifies CASSFEGFAYNEQFF.

The gene calls are TRBV7-2 and TRBJ1-1; D is possibly TRBD1 (5 bases). The CDR3 runs to 15 residues. Germline-derived CDR1 and CDR2 are SGHTA and FQGNSA. Trimming removed 5 bases from V and 3 bases from J, with 16 bases in between. CDR3 protein: CASSATAFTDTEAFF. Written as DNA, the CDR3 is TGTGCCAGCAGCGCGACAGCATTCACTGACACTGAAGCTTTCTTT.

This rearrangement joins TRBV5-4 to TRBJ1-6, with 7 nucleotides matching TRBD1. With V trimmed by 3 bases and J by 9 bases, 3 bases remained unmatched. Germline values: CDR1 SGHNT, CDR2 YYREEE (reference sequence). This CDR3 region has 13 residues. The CDR3 coding sequence is TGTGCCAGCAGCTGGGACAGTGTTTCACCCCTCCACTTT. It translates to CASSWDSVSPLHF.

The chain employs TRBV14 and TRBJ2-5, with 8 bases identical to TRBD1. The germline V gene encodes CDR1 SGHDN and CDR2 FVKESK. The CDR3 consists of 19 residues. V gave up 1 base and J gave up 5 bases; unmatched junction bases: 18. The CDR3, as DNA: TGTGCCAGCAGCCAAGGTTTATTTGCCTTCGACAGGGGCCAGGAGACCCAGTACTTC. It translates to CASSQGLFAFDRGQETQYF.